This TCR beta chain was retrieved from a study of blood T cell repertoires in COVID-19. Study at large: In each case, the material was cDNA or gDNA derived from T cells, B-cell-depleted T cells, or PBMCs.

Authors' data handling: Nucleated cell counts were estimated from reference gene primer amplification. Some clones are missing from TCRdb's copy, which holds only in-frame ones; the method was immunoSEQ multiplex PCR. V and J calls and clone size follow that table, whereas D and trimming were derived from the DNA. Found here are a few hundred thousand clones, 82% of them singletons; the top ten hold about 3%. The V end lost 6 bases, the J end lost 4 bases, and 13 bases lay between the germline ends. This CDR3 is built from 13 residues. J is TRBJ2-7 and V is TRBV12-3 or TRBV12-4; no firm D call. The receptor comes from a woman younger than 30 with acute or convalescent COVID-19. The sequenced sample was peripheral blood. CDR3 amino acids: CASRWSFRYEQYF. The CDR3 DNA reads TGTGCCAGCAGATGGAGTTTTAGGTACGAGCAGTACTTC.